This section outlines one T cell receptor (beta chain) sequence together with its context. Its antigen remains unidentified. TCRdb's table, derived via immunoSEQ multiplex PCR, lists solely in-frame clones and lacks some. The repertoire holds 25,000 to 35,000 clones, with around 95% as singletons. The data derive from a study of T cell clones after liver transplantation. About the research overall: Third-party-reactive TCRbeta sequences from pre-transplant mixed lymphocyte reactions served as antigen-independent comparators. Study-level points and caveats: Circulating graft-donor-reactive CD4 TCRbeta sequences fell significantly post-transplant in most of the 8 subjects.

The germline V gene encodes CDR1 LNHNV and CDR2 YYDKDF (reference sequence). The CDR3 runs to 13 residues. V was pared by 1 base and J by 5 bases, with 0 bases of the junction left unmatched. The material sequenced was CD8+ T cells from blood, taken 12 months after liver transplant. The genes are TRBV15 and TRBJ1-2, with TRBD1 identical over 8 bases. This receptor was obtained from a human patient who received a liver transplant. T cells may partly derive from the graft donor. CDR3 amino acids: CATSRGTGYGYTF. The CDR3 DNA reads as TGTGCCACCAGCAGAGGGACAGGGTATGGCTACACCTTC.